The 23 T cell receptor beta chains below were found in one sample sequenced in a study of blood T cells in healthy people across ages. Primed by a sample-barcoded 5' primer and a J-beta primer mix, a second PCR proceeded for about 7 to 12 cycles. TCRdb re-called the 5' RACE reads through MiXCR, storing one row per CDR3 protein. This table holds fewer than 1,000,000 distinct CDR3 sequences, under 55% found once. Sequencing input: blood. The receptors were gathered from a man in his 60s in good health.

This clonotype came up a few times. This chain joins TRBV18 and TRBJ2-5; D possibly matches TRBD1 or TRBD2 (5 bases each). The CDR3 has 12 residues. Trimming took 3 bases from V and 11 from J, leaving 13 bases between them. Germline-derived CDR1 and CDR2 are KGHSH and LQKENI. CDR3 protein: CASSPRGPEQYF. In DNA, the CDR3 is TGTGCCAGCTCACCTCGGGGACCGGAGCAGTACTTC.

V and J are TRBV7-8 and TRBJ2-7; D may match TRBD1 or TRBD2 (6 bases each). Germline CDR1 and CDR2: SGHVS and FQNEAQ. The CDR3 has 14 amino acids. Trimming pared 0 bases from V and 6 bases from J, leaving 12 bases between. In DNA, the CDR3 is TGTGCCAGCAGCTTAGCCCCAGGGGAGGTCGAGCAGTACTTC. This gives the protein CASSLAPGEVEQYF.

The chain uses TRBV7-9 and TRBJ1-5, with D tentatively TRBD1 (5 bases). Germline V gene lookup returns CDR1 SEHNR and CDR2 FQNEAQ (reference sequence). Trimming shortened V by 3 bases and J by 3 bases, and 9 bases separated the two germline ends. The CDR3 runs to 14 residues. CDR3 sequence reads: CASSFQGPNQPQHF. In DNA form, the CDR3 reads TGTGCCAGCAGCTTTCAGGGACCCAATCAGCCCCAGCATTTT. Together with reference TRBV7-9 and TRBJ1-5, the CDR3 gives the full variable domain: DTGVSQNPRHKITKRGQNVTFRCDPISEHNRLYWYRQTLGQGPEFLTYFQNEAQLEKSRLLSDRFSAERPKGSFSTLEIQRTEQGDSAMYLCASSFQGPNQPQHFGDGTRLSIL.

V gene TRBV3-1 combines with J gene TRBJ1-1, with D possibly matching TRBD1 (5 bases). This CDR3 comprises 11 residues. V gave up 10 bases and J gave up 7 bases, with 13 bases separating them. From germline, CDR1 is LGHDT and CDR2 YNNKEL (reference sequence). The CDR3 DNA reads TGTGCCACAGCACGGGGCAGTGAAGCTTTCTTT. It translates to CATARGSEAFF.

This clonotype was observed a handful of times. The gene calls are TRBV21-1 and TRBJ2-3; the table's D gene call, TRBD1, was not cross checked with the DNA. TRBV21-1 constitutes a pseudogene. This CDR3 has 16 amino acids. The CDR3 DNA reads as TGTGCCAACCAAGCACAGGGGGCGCCTTACACAGATACGCAGTATTTT. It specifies CANQAQGAPYTDTQYF.

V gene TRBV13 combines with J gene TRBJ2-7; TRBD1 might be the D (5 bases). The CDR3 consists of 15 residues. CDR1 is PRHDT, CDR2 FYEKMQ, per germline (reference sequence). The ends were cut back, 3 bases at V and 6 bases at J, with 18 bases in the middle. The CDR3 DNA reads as TGTGCCAGCAGCTTCTTCCGGGCCCAAAGGGGCGAGCAGTACTTC. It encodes CASSFFRAQRGEQYF.

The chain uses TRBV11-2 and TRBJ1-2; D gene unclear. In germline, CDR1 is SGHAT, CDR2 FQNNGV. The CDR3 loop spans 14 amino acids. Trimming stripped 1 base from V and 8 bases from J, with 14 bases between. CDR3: CASSLVLGLLGYTF. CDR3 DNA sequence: TGTGCCAGCAGCTTAGTGCTGGGCCTGTTAGGCTACACCTTC. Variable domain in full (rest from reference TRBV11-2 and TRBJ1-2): EAGVAQSPRYKIIEKRQSVAFWCNPISGHATLYWYQQILGQGPKLLIQFQNNGVVDDSQLPKDRFSAERLKGVDSTLKIQPAKLEDSAVYLCASSLVLGLLGYTFGSGTRLTVV.

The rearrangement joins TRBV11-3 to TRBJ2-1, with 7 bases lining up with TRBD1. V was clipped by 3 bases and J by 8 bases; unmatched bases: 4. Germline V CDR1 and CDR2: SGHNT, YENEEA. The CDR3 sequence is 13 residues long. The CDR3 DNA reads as TGTGCCAGCAGCTTGACAGGGAGCCATGAGCAGTTCTTC. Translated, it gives CASSLTGSHEQFF. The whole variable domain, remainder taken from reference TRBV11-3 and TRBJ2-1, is EAGVVQSPRYKIIEKKQPVAFWCNPISGHNTLYWYLQNLGQGPELLIRYENEEAVDDSQLPKDRFSAERLKGVDSTLKIQPAELGDSAVYLCASSLTGSHEQFFGPGTRLTVL.

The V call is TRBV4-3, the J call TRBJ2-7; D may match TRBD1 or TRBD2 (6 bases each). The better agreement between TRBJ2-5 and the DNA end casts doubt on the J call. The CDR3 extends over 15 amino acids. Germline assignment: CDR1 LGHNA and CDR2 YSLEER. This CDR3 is CASSHSWGARKTQYF. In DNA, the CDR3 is TGCGCCAGCAGCCACTCCTGGGGGGCCCGAAAGACCCAGTACTTC.

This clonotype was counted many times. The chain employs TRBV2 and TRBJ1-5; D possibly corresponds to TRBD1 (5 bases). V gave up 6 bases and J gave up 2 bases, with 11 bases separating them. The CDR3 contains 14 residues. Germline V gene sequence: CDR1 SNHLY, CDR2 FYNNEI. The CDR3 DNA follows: TGTGCCAGCAGACGGGGGGAGGGCAATCAGCCCCAGCATTTT. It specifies CASRRGEGNQPQHF.

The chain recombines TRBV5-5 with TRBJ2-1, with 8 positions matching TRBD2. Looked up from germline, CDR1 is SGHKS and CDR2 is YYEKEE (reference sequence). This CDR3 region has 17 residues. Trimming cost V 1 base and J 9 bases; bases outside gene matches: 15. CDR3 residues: CASSLIPGPGGQGEQFF. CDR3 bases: TGTGCCAGCAGCTTGATCCCAGGTCCGGGGGGGCAGGGTGAGCAGTTCTTC.

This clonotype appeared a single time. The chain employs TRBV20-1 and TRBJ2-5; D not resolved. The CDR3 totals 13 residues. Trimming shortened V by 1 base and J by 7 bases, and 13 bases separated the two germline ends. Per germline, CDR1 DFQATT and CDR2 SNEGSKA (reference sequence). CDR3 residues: CSARGTLKGTQYF. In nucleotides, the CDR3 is TGCAGTGCTAGAGGGACCCTTAAAGGGACCCAGTACTTC.

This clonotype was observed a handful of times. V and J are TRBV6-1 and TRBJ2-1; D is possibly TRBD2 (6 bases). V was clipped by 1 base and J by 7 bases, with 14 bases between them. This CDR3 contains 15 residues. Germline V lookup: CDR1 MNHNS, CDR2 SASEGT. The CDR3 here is CASSEGGSGRNEQFF. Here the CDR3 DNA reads TGTGCCAGCAGTGAAGGCGGGTCAGGGAGGAATGAGCAGTTCTTC.

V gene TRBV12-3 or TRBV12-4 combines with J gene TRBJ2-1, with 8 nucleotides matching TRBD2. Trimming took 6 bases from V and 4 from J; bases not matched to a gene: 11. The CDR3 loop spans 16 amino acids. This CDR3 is CASSSWEAGEYNEQFF. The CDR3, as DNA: TGTGCCAGCAGCTCGTGGGAAGCGGGGGAATACAATGAGCAGTTCTTC.

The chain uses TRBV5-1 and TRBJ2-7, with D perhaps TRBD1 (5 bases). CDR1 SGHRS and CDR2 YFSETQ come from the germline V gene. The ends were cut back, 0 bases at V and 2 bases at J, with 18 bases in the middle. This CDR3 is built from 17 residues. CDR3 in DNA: TGCGCCAGCAGCTTGGGTGTACAGGTAGACAGCCCCTACGAGCAGTACTTC. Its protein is CASSLGVQVDSPYEQYF.

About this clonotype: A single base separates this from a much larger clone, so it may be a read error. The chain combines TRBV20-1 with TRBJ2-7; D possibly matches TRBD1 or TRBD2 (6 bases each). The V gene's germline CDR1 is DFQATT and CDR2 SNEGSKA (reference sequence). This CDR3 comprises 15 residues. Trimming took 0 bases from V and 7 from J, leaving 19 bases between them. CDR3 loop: CSARDGGRSYNEQYF. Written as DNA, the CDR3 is TGCAGTGCTAGAGACGGGGGCCGCTCCTACAATGAGCAGTACTTC.

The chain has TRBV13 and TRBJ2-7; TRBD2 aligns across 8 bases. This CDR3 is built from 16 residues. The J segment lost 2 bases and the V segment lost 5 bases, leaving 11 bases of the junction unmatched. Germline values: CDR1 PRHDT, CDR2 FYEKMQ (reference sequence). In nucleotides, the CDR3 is TGTGCCAGCAGCCCCGGGGTCGGGGGGGCCCCCTACGAGCAGTACTTC. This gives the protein CASSPGVGGAPYEQYF.

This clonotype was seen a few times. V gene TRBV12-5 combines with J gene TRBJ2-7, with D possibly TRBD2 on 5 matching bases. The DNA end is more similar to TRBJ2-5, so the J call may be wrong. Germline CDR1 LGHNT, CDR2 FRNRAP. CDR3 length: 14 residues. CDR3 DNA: TGTGCTAGCTCCTTGGAGGACGCAAAGAGGACCCAGTACTTC. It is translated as CASSLEDAKRTQYF.

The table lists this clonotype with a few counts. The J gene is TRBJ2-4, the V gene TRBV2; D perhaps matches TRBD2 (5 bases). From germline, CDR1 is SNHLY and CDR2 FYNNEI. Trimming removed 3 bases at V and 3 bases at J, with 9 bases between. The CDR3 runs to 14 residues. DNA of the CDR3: TGTGCCAGCAGTGACTTACGGGGCAAAAACATTCAGTACTTC. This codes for CASSDLRGKNIQYF. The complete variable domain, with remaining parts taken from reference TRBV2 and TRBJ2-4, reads EPEVTQTPSHQVTQMGQEVILRCVPISNHLYFYWYRQILGQKVEFLVSFYNNEISEKSEIFDDQFSVERPDGSNFTLKIRSTKLEDSAMYFCASSDLRGKNIQYFGAGTRLSVL.

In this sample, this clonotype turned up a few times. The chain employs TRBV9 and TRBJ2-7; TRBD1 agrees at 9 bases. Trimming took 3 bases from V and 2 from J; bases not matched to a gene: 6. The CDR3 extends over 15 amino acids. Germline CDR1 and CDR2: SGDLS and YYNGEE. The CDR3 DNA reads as TGTGCCAGCAGCGAAACAGGGGGCGAACCCTACGAGCAGTACTTC. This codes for CASSETGGEPYEQYF.

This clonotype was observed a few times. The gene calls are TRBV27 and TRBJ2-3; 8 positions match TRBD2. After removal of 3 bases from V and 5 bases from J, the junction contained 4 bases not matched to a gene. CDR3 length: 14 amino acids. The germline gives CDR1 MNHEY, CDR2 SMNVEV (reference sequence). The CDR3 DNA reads TGTGCCAGCAGTTTCAGCGGGGGTGGAGATACGCAGTATTTT. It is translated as CASSFSGGGDTQYF.

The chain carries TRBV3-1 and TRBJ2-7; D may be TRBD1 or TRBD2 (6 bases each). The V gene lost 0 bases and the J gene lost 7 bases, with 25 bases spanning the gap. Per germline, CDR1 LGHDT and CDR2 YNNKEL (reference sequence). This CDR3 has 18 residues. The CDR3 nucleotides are TGTGCCAGCAGCCAAGAGTGGACGGGGGCGTGGGCTAACAATGAGCAGTACTTC. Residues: CASSQEWTGAWANNEQYF.

In nucleotides, the CDR3 is TGTGCCAGCAGCTTTTTGGGACAGGTAGTAGGGGAGCAGTTCTTC. This encodes CASSFLGQVVGEQFF. This chain connects TRBV7-2 to TRBJ2-1; 8 bases are shared with TRBD1. This CDR3 is 15 amino acids long. Germline lookup yields CDR1 SGHTA and CDR2 FQGNSA. V gave up 3 bases and J gave up 10 bases; unmatched junction bases: 11.